A selection of T cell receptor beta chains follows, all from one sample in a study of blood T cell repertoires in COVID-19. Using immunoSEQ multiplex PCR, the repertoire was profiled, and TCRdb retains in-frame clones only, with some absent. The table includes 200,000 to 250,000 clones, roughly 87% detected once. The material sequenced was PBMCs or T cells enriched from blood (not recorded which). The receptors were sampled from a man aged 18-30 years with acute COVID-19. Each CDR3 is given with its conserved first and last residue. A D gene is named only where the DNA matches it firmly. Only some rows state a clone size, as once, few, many or a class for expanded clones.

cdr3_nt cdr3_aa v_call d_call j_call clone_size
TGTGCCAGCAGCCAGGGAGGCAGGGACTCCTATGGCTACACCTTC CASSQGGRDSYGYTF TRBV3-1/TRBV3-2 - TRBJ1-2 -
TGTGCCAGCAGTTCGGGGGACGCACCCTACGAGCAGTACTTC CASSSGDAPYEQYF TRBV6-5 - TRBJ2-7 -
TGTGCCAGCAGTCCAACCAGTCTAGCCAAAAACATTCAGTACTTC CASSPTSLAKNIQYF TRBV28 - TRBJ2-4 -
TGTGCCAGTAGCACTCAAACCGGGGAGCTGTTTTTT CASSTQTGELFF TRBV19 - TRBJ2-2 few
TGTGCCAGCAGCGACGACAGGGACCTCTATGGCTACACCTTC CASSDDRDLYGYTF TRBV2 TRBD1 TRBJ1-2 once
TGCGCCAGCAGCCCCTCGAGGCGGGGGTTGTTTTCACCCCTCCACTTT CASSPSRRGLFSPLHF TRBV23-1 - TRBJ1-6 -
TGTGCCAGCAACAAGGAGCCTAACTATGGCTACACCTTC CASNKEPNYGYTF TRBV28 - TRBJ1-2 -
TGCGCCAGCCGCCGCCCGTTACTAGCGGGAGGGCCGGTGTCCAAAAACATTCAGTACTTC CASRRPLLAGGPVSKNIQYF TRBV4-1 TRBD2 TRBJ2-4 -
TGTGCCAGCAGCGTTGCTGGGGGGAGTGAAAAACTGTTTTTT CASSVAGGSEKLFF TRBV9 - TRBJ1-4 -
TGTGCCAGCAGCGTAGCCCCGGGGGATGAGCAGTTCTTC CASSVAPGDEQFF TRBV9 - TRBJ2-1 once
TGTGCCAGTAGTCCCGGACAGGGGGCCTACGAGCAGTACTTC CASSPGQGAYEQYF TRBV19 TRBD1 TRBJ2-7 -
TGTGCCAGCAGTTTTTCCGGGACAGCCTCCTACGAGCAGTACTTC CASSFSGTASYEQYF TRBV27 TRBD1 TRBJ2-7 -
TGTGCCAGCAGTTCTGCGGGGCTCGACACTGAAGCTTTCTTT CASSSAGLDTEAFF TRBV11-3 - TRBJ1-1 -
TGTGCCATCAGGCGGGAGGGGGCATCGAACACCGGGGAGCTGTTTTTT CAIRREGASNTGELFF TRBV10-3 TRBD2 TRBJ2-2 -
TGTGCCAGCAGTGAAATAAGCGGGAGGTTGGATACGCAGTATTTT CASSEISGRLDTQYF TRBV6-1 TRBD2 TRBJ2-3 once
TGTGCCAGCAGCAACCGGGACAGGGTTGATGAGCAGTTCTTC CASSNRDRVDEQFF TRBV5-8 TRBD1 TRBJ2-1 -